Described below is a single TCR beta chain sequence and its context. Its antigen remains unknown. The investigators reverse transcribed all of the isolated RNA, so they sequenced expressed TCRB transcripts. Sequenced by immunoSEQ multiplex PCR; TCRdb stores in-frame clones only, minus some. The sample gives about 240,000 clones, roughly 30% of which show up once; approximately 4% is in the top ten. This record belongs to a study of beta chain features in type 1 diabetes. It was via CD45RO/CCR7/CD25/CD127/CD95/CD27 that CD4+ naive, central memory, regulatory and stem cell-like memory cells were sorted. Sort purity for all populations was recorded as exceeding 98%. General observations from the study: PCR might favor shorter templates, but any such skew would affect patients and controls equally.

Deletions cut 5 bases from V and 3 bases from J, with 14 bases between. The CDR3 runs to 16 residues. CDR1 is MNHEY and CDR2 is SMNVEV in the germline V gene (reference sequence). This chain connects TRBV27 to TRBJ1-6; the D is unclear. Material: central memory CD4+ T cells from blood. The sequence came from a man younger than 45 in good health. The CDR3 loop reads CASSHLARHYNSPLHF. CDR3 nucleotides: TGTGCCAGCAGTCACCTTGCCAGACACTATAATTCACCCCTCCACTTT.